Sequencing of this TCR beta chain was carried out in a study of T cell responses to AZD1222 COVID-19 vaccine. Whole-study findings and limits: The donor group comprised mostly white British people and more females; the analysis possibly underestimated clonal diversity. Within unmutated variant regions lay the reported targets of nearly half of spike-specific TCRs.

Sequenced by immunoSEQ multiplex PCR; TCRdb stores in-frame clones only, minus some. The sample consists of some 120,000 clones, 80% to 90% of them appearing once. A single count supports this clone. Its cognate antigen is unknown. V shed 5 bases and J shed 5 bases, with 18 bases lying between them. The CDR3 loop spans 15 amino acids. Germline assignment: CDR1 MRHNA and CDR2 SNTAGT. The material was peripheral blood, obtained on day 0 of AZD1222 vaccination. The chain is built from TRBV6-4 and TRBJ1-1, with D possibly TRBD1 on 6 matching bases. This clonotype was sampled from an adult in good health. This CDR3 is CASSPEQGWGTEAFF. DNA of the CDR3: TGTGCCAGCAGTCCTGAACAGGGTTGGGGAACTGAAGCTTTCTTT.